This entry lists 24 T cell receptor beta chains sequenced from one sample in a study of identical twins. TCRdb recomputed calls from the 5' RACE reads with MiXCR, one row per CDR3 protein. The table includes 650,000 to 800,000 distinct CDR3 sequences, 8% to 9% detected once. These records were also assigned to another study, of yellow fever vaccine responses in identical twins.

Sequenced material: PBMCs. Source of these receptors: a woman aged 18-30 years in good health.

This clonotype was seen repeatedly, ten times or more. The gene calls are TRBV20-1 and TRBJ2-7; tentatively, D is TRBD1 or TRBD2 (5 bases each). The germline V gene has CDR1 DFQATT and CDR2 SNEGSKA (reference sequence). The CDR3 is 16 residues long. Trimming removed 4 bases at V and 5 bases at J, with 24 bases between. In DNA, the CDR3 is TGCAGTGCTATTAAGGGGAAAAGGCTCCCCGGGGACGAGCAGTACTTC. This gives the protein CSAIKGKRLPGDEQYF.

This clonotype was picked up a small number of times. This chain connects TRBV9 to TRBJ2-7, with D possibly TRBD1 on 5 matching bases. This CDR3 is 14 amino acids long. Germline V lookup: CDR1 SGDLS, CDR2 YYNGEE. Deletions cut 4 bases from V and 6 bases from J, with 17 bases between. The CDR3 loop reads CASSPRVVGLEQYF. The CDR3 DNA is TGTGCCAGCAGCCCACGGGTGGTGGGGCTCGAGCAGTACTTC.

The sample holds a few counts of this clonotype. CDR3 nucleotide sequence: TGTGCCAGCAGCTACCTCACCGGGACAGGGGGTGCTGAAGCTTTCTTT. This sequence encodes CASSYLTGTGGAEAFF. The V call is TRBV9, the J call TRBJ1-1, with 11 bases lining up with TRBD1. Germline V gene sequence: CDR1 SGDLS, CDR2 YYNGEE. The CDR3 runs 16 residues. The ends lost 4 bases at V and 6 bases at J; junction bases unmatched: 11.

This clonotype showed up many times. V is TRBV5-6 and J is TRBJ2-4; perhaps D is TRBD1 or TRBD2 (5 bases each). Germline lookup yields CDR1 SGHDT and CDR2 YYEEEE. This CDR3 has 16 residues. Trimming stripped 4 bases from V and 1 base from J, with 15 bases between. The CDR3, as DNA: TGTGCCAGCAGCCCATGGGGGAGAAGGGCCAAAAACATTCAGTACTTC. The encoded protein is CASSPWGRRAKNIQYF. The full variable domain, completed using reference TRBV5-6 and TRBJ2-4, is DAGVTQSPTHLIKTRGQQVTLRCSPKSGHDTVSWYQQALGQGPQFIFQYYEEEERQRGNFPDRFSGHQFPNYSSELNVNALLLGDSALYLCASSPWGRRAKNIQYFGAGTRLSVL.

This rearrangement joins TRBV21-1 to TRBJ2-3; no DNA check was done on the table's D call, TRBD2. TRBV21-1 is a documented pseudogene. CDR3 size: 14 residues. CDR3 amino acids: CASLRLDEADTQYF. In DNA form, the CDR3 reads TGTGCCAGTCTACGACTAGATGAGGCAGATACGCAGTATTTT.

The V gene is TRBV18, the J gene TRBJ2-7; no reliable D call. Germline values: CDR1 KGHSH, CDR2 LQKENI. V lost 4 bases to trimming and J lost 4 bases, with 11 bases between them. This CDR3 spans 13 amino acids. This CDR3 is CASSLSQEYEQYF. In DNA, the CDR3 is TGTGCCAGCTCACTTTCCCAGGAATACGAGCAGTACTTC.

The chain has TRBV7-9 and TRBJ2-2; no firm D call. Germline lookup yields CDR1 SEHNR and CDR2 FQNEAQ (reference sequence). This CDR3 has 13 residues. V lost 4 bases and J 6 bases, leaving 9 bases between the germline ends. Here the CDR3 reads CASSSNRAGELFF. The DNA of the CDR3 is TGTGCCAGCAGCTCCAACAGAGCCGGGGAGCTGTTTTTT.

This clonotype has only a few counts. The rearrangement links TRBV11-1 to TRBJ2-7, with D possibly being TRBD1 (9 bases). Trimming cost V 4 bases and J 0 bases, with 25 bases left between them. Germline lookup yields CDR1 SGHAT and CDR2 FQDESV (reference sequence). This CDR3 has 19 residues. The DNA for the CDR3 is TGTGCCAGCAGCTCTCCCGGGACAGGGAAAACTAGCGGCTCCTACGAGCAGTACTTC. Translating it yields CASSSPGTGKTSGSYEQYF.

The table lists this clonotype with many counts. J is TRBJ2-3 and V is TRBV20-1; 8 bases are shared with TRBD2. The junction had 7 bases not matched to a gene; V was cut back by 3 bases and J by 2 bases. Germline loops: CDR1 DFQATT, CDR2 SNEGSKA (reference sequence). The CDR3 consists of 15 residues. CDR3 sequence: CSASAASGFTDTQYF. The CDR3 DNA is TGCAGTGCTAGTGCCGCTAGCGGGTTCACAGATACGCAGTATTTT.

The chain employs TRBV28 and TRBJ2-5; possibly TRBD1 for D (6 bases). V was shortened by 5 bases and J by 4 bases, with 17 bases between the two germline ends. CDR3 size: 15 residues. The V gene's germline CDR1 is MDHEN and CDR2 SYDVKM. The DNA for the CDR3 is TGTGCCAGCAGTCAGCCGGGGACAAATAGAGAGACCCAGTACTTC. It encodes CASSQPGTNRETQYF. The variable domain in full, completed from reference TRBV28 and TRBJ2-5, reads DVKVTQSSRYLVKRTGEKVFLECVQDMDHENMFWYRQDPGLGLRLIYFSYDVKMKEKGDIPEGYSVSREKKERFSLILESASTNQTSMYLCASSQPGTNRETQYFGPGTRLLVL.

V gene TRBV3-1 combines with J gene TRBJ2-7, with D perhaps given as TRBD1 or TRBD2 (5 bases each). Trimming removed 0 bases at V and 3 bases at J, with 15 bases between. The CDR3 extends over 16 amino acids. Germline CDR1 reads LGHDT; CDR2 reads YNNKEL (reference sequence). This chain's CDR3 is CASSQEGTPLIYEQYF. As DNA, the CDR3 is TGTGCCAGCAGCCAAGAGGGGACCCCTCTAATCTACGAGCAGTACTTC.

This clonotype appeared many times. The chain recombines TRBV29-1 with TRBJ2-2; D might be TRBD2 (6 bases). Germline V gene sequence: CDR1 SQVTM, CDR2 ANQGSEA. Between the trimmed V and J ends, which lost 8 bases and 5 bases, there was a span of 15 bases. CDR3 length: 13 amino acids. DNA of the CDR3: TGCAGCTCCCGGCGGGGCGAAACCGGGGAGCTGTTTTTT. It is translated as CSSRRGETGELFF.

The chain uses TRBV12-3 or TRBV12-4 and TRBJ2-1; TRBD2 might be the D (6 bases). The CDR3 contains 15 residues. The V end was cut by 7 bases, the J end by 0 bases, with 13 bases between. CDR3 DNA sequence: TGTGCCAGCACTCAGGGTAGCGGCTCCTACAATGAGCAGTTCTTC. This translates into CASTQGSGSYNEQFF.

This clonotype was seen repeatedly, ten times or more. The J gene is TRBJ1-1, the V gene TRBV5-5, with no clear D. The CDR3 spans 12 residues. The ends were cut back, 2 bases at V and 10 bases at J, with 12 bases in the middle. Germline CDR1 and CDR2: SGHKS and YYEKEE (reference sequence). The CDR3 protein is CASSLTLGVAFF. Here the CDR3 DNA reads TGTGCCAGCAGCTTAACTCTGGGAGTAGCTTTCTTT.

The table lists this clonotype with a few counts. The chain uses TRBV29-1 and TRBJ2-5; 7 nucleotides align to TRBD2. V was pared by 8 bases and J by 3 bases, with 9 bases of the junction left unmatched. The CDR3 totals 13 residues. CDR1 SQVTM and CDR2 ANQGSEA come from the germline V gene. This CDR3 reads CSLRLAVKETQYF. The CDR3 DNA is TGCAGCTTACGACTAGCAGTCAAAGAGACCCAGTACTTC.

The CDR3, as DNA: TGTGCCAGCAGTTTATACGGGGGACTTTACTACGAGCAGTACTTC. Its protein is CASSLYGGLYYEQYF. The chain joins TRBV28 to TRBJ2-7; maybe TRBD2 (6 bases). This CDR3 is 15 amino acids long. Trimming stripped 1 base from V and 3 bases from J, with 13 bases between. Germline V gene sequence: CDR1 MDHEN, CDR2 SYDVKM.

The V call is TRBV7-6, the J call TRBJ1-6; D call uncertain. Germline V gene lookup returns CDR1 SGHVS and CDR2 FNYEAQ. The CDR3 consists of 14 residues. Trimming pared 0 bases from V and 11 bases from J, leaving 11 bases between. The CDR3 DNA reads TGTGCCAGCAGCTTAGCGAACAGTATGACACCCCTCCACTTT. Translating gives CASSLANSMTPLHF.

The chain uses TRBV19 and TRBJ1-5; the D is unclear. The V gene lost 7 bases and the J gene lost 7 bases, with 17 bases spanning the gap. The CDR3 contains 14 residues. Germline CDR1 reads LNHDA; CDR2 reads SQIVND (reference sequence). CDR3 nucleotide sequence: TGTGCCAGTATTCCCCGTGGGGAAAGGCAGCCCCAGCATTTT. Translated, it gives CASIPRGERQPQHF.

The chain carries TRBV2 and TRBJ2-7, with 11 bases identical to TRBD2. The CDR3 sequence is 18 residues long. V shed 0 bases, J shed 1 base, and the junction held 8 bases outside the gene matches. Germline V CDR1 and CDR2: SNHLY, FYNNEI. The CDR3 reads CASSEAGLAGGWSYEQYF. The CDR3 DNA is TGTGCCAGCAGTGAAGCGGGATTAGCGGGAGGGTGGTCCTACGAGCAGTACTTC.

This clonotype was detected only a few times. V is TRBV5-1 and J is TRBJ2-7; TRBD1 matches at 10 bases. The CDR3 consists of 16 residues. Germline V gene data show CDR1 as SGHRS and CDR2 as YFSETQ. The junction had 8 bases not matched to a gene; V was cut back by 4 bases and J by 1 base. The CDR3 protein is CASSRRGQGGSYEQYF. Here the CDR3 DNA reads TGCGCCAGCAGCAGGAGAGGACAGGGGGGGTCCTACGAGCAGTACTTC. The full variable domain, rest sourced from reference TRBV5-1 and TRBJ2-7, is KAGVTQTPRYLIKTRGQQVTLSCSPISGHRSVSWYQQTPGQGLQFLFEYFSETQRNKGNFPGRFSGRQFSNSRSEMNVSTLELGDSALYLCASSRRGQGGSYEQYFGPGTRLTVT.

This clonotype appeared a few times. A junction boundary mismatches the germline segment, possibly from a read error. The chain combines TRBV28 with TRBJ2-1; D remains ambiguous. The CDR3 has 19 amino acids. From germline, CDR1 is MDHEN and CDR2 SYDVKM. The CDR3 region has the DNA TGTGCCATCAGTTTATCACTCATAGGAACCAGGCGTTCTTTCAATGAGCAGTTCTTC. Translating it yields CAISLSLIGTRRSFNEQFF.

In its sample, this clonotype was seen a few times. The V gene is TRBV7-2, the J gene TRBJ2-5; 8 nucleotides align to TRBD1. From germline, CDR1 is SGHTA and CDR2 FQGNSA. The junction had 9 bases not matched to a gene; V was cut back by 8 bases and J by 4 bases. The CDR3 spans 14 residues. The CDR3 reads CASSADRDVETQYF. Here the CDR3 DNA reads TGTGCCAGCTCCGCGGACAGGGACGTAGAGACCCAGTACTTC.

This clonotype came up a few times. The chain employs TRBV12-3 or TRBV12-4 and TRBJ1-2; no reliable D call. The CDR3 runs 12 residues. Trimming stripped 4 bases from V and 3 bases from J, with 6 bases between. For the CDR3, the DNA is TGTGCCAGCAGTTCGGACCACTATGGCTACACCTTC. Amino acid sequence: CASSSDHYGYTF.

J is TRBJ2-7 and V is TRBV27; weak D call: TRBD1 (5 bases). Trimming removed 5 bases from V and 0 bases from J, with 14 bases in between. The length of the CDR3 is 15 residues. Per the germline V gene, CDR1 is MNHEY and CDR2 is SMNVEV (reference sequence). CDR3 DNA sequence: TGTGCCAGCAGTAGTCGCCCCAGGGACTCCTACGAGCAGTACTTC. As protein: CASSSRPRDSYEQYF.